A selection of T cell receptor beta chains follows, all from one sample in a study of blood T cell repertoires in COVID-19. Using immunoSEQ multiplex PCR, the repertoire was profiled, and TCRdb retains in-frame clones only, with some absent. This table holds 150,000 or so clones, around 83% found once. The sample consisted of peripheral blood. These receptors all stem from a woman older than 75 with acute or convalescent COVID-19. Each CDR3 is given with its conserved first and last residue. Fields, in order: CDR3 length, clone size, V gene, J gene, D gene, CDR3 protein, CDR3 DNA. The D gene is left open where the match is weak. Expanded clones are given a class, and other clones once, few, many or no size at all.

cdr3_length: 12; clone_size: -; v_call: TRBV29-1; j_call: TRBJ1-1; d_call: -; cdr3_aa: CSVGSWNTEAFF; cdr3_nt: TGCAGCGTTGGGAGCTGGAACACTGAAGCTTTCTTT
cdr3_length: 14; clone_size: -; v_call: TRBV2; j_call: TRBJ2-7; d_call: TRBD1; cdr3_aa: CASSTGTGTYEQYF; cdr3_nt: TGTGCCAGCAGCACCGGGACAGGGACCTACGAGCAGTACTTC
cdr3_length: 13; clone_size: -; v_call: TRBV5-1; j_call: TRBJ2-7; d_call: -; cdr3_aa: CASSNSGSYEQYF; cdr3_nt: TGCGCCAGCAGTAATAGCGGCTCCTACGAGCAGTACTTC
cdr3_length: 14; clone_size: -; v_call: TRBV7-6; j_call: TRBJ2-2; d_call: -; cdr3_aa: CASSGGLHTGELFF; cdr3_nt: TGTGCCAGCTCTGGGGGCCTGCACACCGGGGAGCTGTTTTTT
cdr3_length: 13; clone_size: -; v_call: TRBV18; j_call: TRBJ1-1; d_call: -; cdr3_aa: CASSPGRGTEAFF; cdr3_nt: TGTGCCAGCTCACCGGGCCGTGGCACTGAAGCTTTCTTT
cdr3_length: 12; clone_size: -; v_call: TRBV6-5; j_call: TRBJ1-2; d_call: -; cdr3_aa: CASSYSEGGYTF; cdr3_nt: TGTGCCAGCAGTTACTCCGAGGGAGGCTACACCTTC
cdr3_length: 15; clone_size: -; v_call: TRBV7-2; j_call: TRBJ2-1; d_call: TRBD2; cdr3_aa: CASSLELAVYNEQFF; cdr3_nt: TGTGCCAGCAGCTTAGAACTAGCGGTTTACAATGAGCAGTTCTTC
cdr3_length: 14; clone_size: -; v_call: TRBV7-3; j_call: TRBJ1-1; d_call: TRBD1; cdr3_aa: CASSPGGWGTEAFF; cdr3_nt: TGTGCCAGCAGCCCAGGGGGCTGGGGCACTGAAGCTTTCTTT
cdr3_length: 14; clone_size: -; v_call: TRBV2; j_call: TRBJ2-3; d_call: -; cdr3_aa: CASSEAQGGDTQYF; cdr3_nt: TGTGCCAGCAGTGAAGCCCAAGGGGGAGATACGCAGTATTTT
cdr3_length: 15; clone_size: -; v_call: TRBV2; j_call: TRBJ1-2; d_call: -; cdr3_aa: CASSERQVSNYGYTF; cdr3_nt: TGTGCCAGCAGTGAGAGACAGGTATCTAACTATGGCTACACCTTC
cdr3_length: 17; clone_size: -; v_call: TRBV7-7; j_call: TRBJ2-1; d_call: TRBD2; cdr3_aa: CASSSRPFAGGYNEQFF; cdr3_nt: TGTGCTAGCAGCTCCCGGCCCTTCGCGGGGGGATACAATGAGCAGTTCTTC
cdr3_length: 17; clone_size: -; v_call: TRBV9; j_call: TRBJ2-7; d_call: -; cdr3_aa: CASSVVNKFRAKLGQYF; cdr3_nt: TGTGCCAGCAGCGTAGTAAATAAGTTCAGGGCGAAGCTCGGGCAGTACTTC
cdr3_length: 15; clone_size: once; v_call: TRBV19; j_call: TRBJ2-3; d_call: -; cdr3_aa: CASIQVAGGTDTQYF; cdr3_nt: TGTGCCAGTATCCAGGTTGCAGGGGGCACAGATACGCAGTATTTT
cdr3_length: 16; clone_size: few; v_call: TRBV4-2; j_call: TRBJ1-4; d_call: -; cdr3_aa: CASSQDIQGANEKLFF; cdr3_nt: TGTGCCAGCAGCCAAGACATACAGGGAGCTAATGAAAAACTGTTTTTT
cdr3_length: 12; clone_size: -; v_call: TRBV24-1; j_call: TRBJ1-1; d_call: -; cdr3_aa: CAPDSENTEAFF; cdr3_nt: TGTGCCCCCGACAGCGAGAACACTGAAGCTTTCTTT
cdr3_length: 14; clone_size: -; v_call: TRBV3-1/TRBV3-2; j_call: TRBJ1-5; d_call: TRBD1; cdr3_aa: CASAFGQGGQPQHF; cdr3_nt: TGTGCCAGCGCTTTCGGGCAGGGGGGCCAGCCCCAGCATTTT
cdr3_length: 15; clone_size: -; v_call: TRBV10-1; j_call: TRBJ1-1; d_call: -; cdr3_aa: CASSESAGMYTEAFF; cdr3_nt: TGCGCCAGCAGTGAGTCGGCAGGGATGTACACTGAAGCTTTCTTT
cdr3_length: 16; clone_size: few; v_call: TRBV7-2; j_call: TRBJ2-7; d_call: TRBD2; cdr3_aa: CASSLAPAGGPYEQYF; cdr3_nt: TGTGCCAGCAGCTTAGCGCCGGCGGGGGGACCTTACGAGCAGTACTTC
cdr3_length: 14; clone_size: -; v_call: TRBV27; j_call: TRBJ1-6; d_call: -; cdr3_aa: CASSFPGENSPLHF; cdr3_nt: TGTGCCAGCAGTTTCCCAGGGGAAAATTCACCCCTCCACTTT
cdr3_length: 15; clone_size: -; v_call: TRBV5-6; j_call: TRBJ2-7; d_call: TRBD2; cdr3_aa: CASSPGLAEPYEQYF; cdr3_nt: TGTGCCAGCAGCCCCGGGCTAGCGGAGCCCTACGAGCAGTACTTC
cdr3_length: 17; clone_size: -; v_call: TRBV29-1; j_call: TRBJ2-3; d_call: TRBD1; cdr3_aa: CSVDGDVTGGPTDTQYF; cdr3_nt: TGCAGCGTTGACGGGGACGTGACAGGGGGGCCCACAGATACGCAGTATTTT
cdr3_length: 14; clone_size: -; v_call: TRBV5-1; j_call: TRBJ1-1; d_call: TRBD1; cdr3_aa: CASSPWDRGLEAFF; cdr3_nt: TGCGCCAGCAGCCCGTGGGACAGGGGGCTTGAAGCTTTCTTT
cdr3_length: 14; clone_size: once; v_call: TRBV25-1; j_call: TRBJ1-5; d_call: -; cdr3_aa: CASSEFESNQPQHF; cdr3_nt: TGTGCCAGCAGTGAATTTGAGAGCAATCAGCCCCAGCATTTT